Listed below are T cell receptor beta chains from one sample, sequenced in a study of post-analysis software for immune sequencing data. Via MiXCR, TCRdb re-called the PCR reads, giving one row per CDR3 protein. This table has about 680,000 distinct CDR3 sequences, approximately 60% appearing once. Sequenced: blood. Receptors originate from a girl between 2 and 10 years old with multiple sclerosis. CDR3s include the opening cysteine and the closing phenylalanine or tryptophan. D genes are given only for firm matches. The size field is filled for only some rows; it gives once, few, many or a size class.

clone size: .
D gene: .
V gene: TRBV3-1
J gene: TRBJ2-1
CDR3 DNA: TGTGCCAGCAGCCCGTTGATAGGCAATGAGCAGTTCTTC
CDR3 protein: CASSPLIGNEQFF

clone size: few
D gene: .
V gene: TRBV28
J gene: TRBJ2-3
CDR3 DNA: TGTGCCAGCAGTTTGACGCAGGGCGCAGATACGCAGTATTTT
CDR3 protein: CASSLTQGADTQYF

clone size: .
D gene: .
V gene: TRBV29-1
J gene: TRBJ1-2
CDR3 DNA: TGCAGCGTCCGACCGGAGAGAGCTAACTATGGCTACACCTTC
CDR3 protein: CSVRPERANYGYTF

clone size: .
D gene: .
V gene: TRBV12-3/TRBV12-4
J gene: TRBJ2-4
CDR3 DNA: TGTGCCAGCAGTTTGTTAAACATTCAGTACTTC
CDR3 protein: CASSLLNIQYF

clone size: .
D gene: .
V gene: TRBV18
J gene: TRBJ1-6
CDR3 DNA: TGTACCAGCTCCCCCGGAGTCAATTCGCCCCTCCACTTT
CDR3 protein: CTSSPGVNSPLHF

clone size: .
D gene: TRBD1
V gene: TRBV7-2
J gene: TRBJ2-3
CDR3 DNA: TGTGCCAGCAGCTCTCCGGGACAGGGGTTCGAGGGGCATACGCAGTATTTT
CDR3 protein: CASSSPGQGFEGHTQYF

clone size: few
D gene: TRBD2
V gene: TRBV4-1
J gene: TRBJ2-1
CDR3 DNA: TGCGCCAGCAGCCATCAAAAGACTAGCGGGCACAATGAGCAGTTCTTC
CDR3 protein: CASSHQKTSGHNEQFF

clone size: .
D gene: .
V gene: TRBV5-1
J gene: TRBJ2-3
CDR3 DNA: TGCGCCAGCAGCTCGGATGATTCAAGGCCCGATACGCAGTATTTT
CDR3 protein: CASSSDDSRPDTQYF

clone size: .
D gene: .
V gene: TRBV6-5
J gene: TRBJ2-7
CDR3 DNA: TGTGCCAGCAGTTACTCGCGGGAACCTGGAGGCTACGAGCAGTACTTC
CDR3 protein: CASSYSREPGGYEQYF

clone size: .
D gene: TRBD2
V gene: TRBV4-2
J gene: TRBJ2-1
CDR3 DNA: TGTGCCAGCAGCCAAGATCTCTTACGGGAGGGGTTTAGTTATGAGCAGTTCTTC
CDR3 protein: CASSQDLLREGFSYEQFF

clone size: .
D gene: .
V gene: TRBV7-9
J gene: TRBJ1-5
CDR3 DNA: TGTGCCAGCAGTTTGACAGCAAAGAATCAGCCCCAGCATTTT
CDR3 protein: CASSLTAKNQPQHF

clone size: .
D gene: TRBD2
V gene: TRBV20-1
J gene: TRBJ2-1
CDR3 DNA: TGCAGTGCTGGGGAATACCTCGGGAGGGATCAGCAGTTCTTC
CDR3 protein: CSAGEYLGRDQQFF

clone size: .
D gene: TRBD2
V gene: TRBV7-3
J gene: TRBJ2-1
CDR3 DNA: TGTGCCAGCAGCTTTGGGACTAGCGGGAGTAATGGGCAGTTCTTC
CDR3 protein: CASSFGTSGSNGQFF

clone size: .
D gene: .
V gene: TRBV20-1
J gene: TRBJ1-2
CDR3 DNA: TGCAGTGCCTCCGCCAGCTATGGCTACACCTTC
CDR3 protein: CSASASYGYTF

clone size: .
D gene: .
V gene: TRBV10-3
J gene: TRBJ2-1
CDR3 DNA: TGTGCCATCAGTGCTGCCCCGGGACCCCCCTCCCATGAGCAGTTCTTC
CDR3 protein: CAISAAPGPPSHEQFF

clone size: few
D gene: .
V gene: TRBV7-3
J gene: TRBJ2-7
CDR3 DNA: TGTGCCAGCAGCCTCACGGAGGGCTACGAGCAGTACTTC
CDR3 protein: CASSLTEGYEQYF

clone size: few
D gene: .
V gene: TRBV7-2
J gene: TRBJ1-2
CDR3 DNA: TGTGCCAGCAGCTTAAGTGCCGGATACTATGGCTACACCTTC
CDR3 protein: CASSLSAGYYGYTF

clone size: .
D gene: .
V gene: TRBV5-1
J gene: TRBJ2-7
CDR3 DNA: TGCGCCAGCAGCTTGTCGACGTTTAGGCCAGGGGGGACCTACGAGCAGTACTTC
CDR3 protein: CASSLSTFRPGGTYEQYF

clone size: .
D gene: .
V gene: TRBV29-1
J gene: TRBJ1-4
CDR3 DNA: TGCAGCGTTGAGAGGGTCAGGGATGAAAAACTGTTTTTT
CDR3 protein: CSVERVRDEKLFF

clone size: .
D gene: .
V gene: TRBV7-2
J gene: TRBJ2-5
CDR3 DNA: TGTGCCAGCAGCTTAACGGTAGCGACAGGACAAGAGACCCAGTACTTC
CDR3 protein: CASSLTVATGQETQYF

clone size: .
D gene: .
V gene: TRBV12-3/TRBV12-4
J gene: TRBJ1-5
CDR3 DNA: TGTGCCAGCAGTCCAAACCCCAGGGTGAACCAGCCCCAGCATTTT
CDR3 protein: CASSPNPRVNQPQHF

clone size: .
D gene: TRBD1
V gene: TRBV29-1
J gene: TRBJ2-1
CDR3 DNA: TGCAGCGGCGGTTCTGGAACAGGGGGTGAGCAGTTCTTC
CDR3 protein: CSGGSGTGGEQFF

clone size: few
D gene: .
V gene: TRBV4-1
J gene: TRBJ1-5
CDR3 DNA: TGCGCCAGCAGCCTCGGGGTGATCCAGGGAGGTGATGTGAGCAATCAGCCCCAGCATTTT
CDR3 protein: CASSLGVIQGGDVSNQPQHF

clone size: .
D gene: .
V gene: TRBV7-9
J gene: TRBJ2-7
CDR3 DNA: TGTGCCAGCAGCTTATTGGGGCTTACCAGCTACGAGCAGTACTTC
CDR3 protein: CASSLLGLTSYEQYF

clone size: few
D gene: .
V gene: TRBV12-3/TRBV12-4
J gene: TRBJ2-1
CDR3 DNA: TGTGCCAGCAGTTCCTCAAGTCCCCTCCCGTCGCGGAACTACAATGAGCAGTTCTTC
CDR3 protein: CASSSSSPLPSRNYNEQFF

clone size: .
D gene: .
V gene: TRBV7-6
J gene: TRBJ2-7
CDR3 DNA: TGTGCCAGCAGCTTAGCTGCTACTCCCTACGAGCAGTACTTC
CDR3 protein: CASSLAATPYEQYF

clone size: few
D gene: TRBD1
V gene: TRBV7-8
J gene: TRBJ1-2
CDR3 DNA: TGTGCCAGCAGTCGAACAGGGGAATCGGCTAACTATGGCTACACCTTC
CDR3 protein: CASSRTGESANYGYTF

clone size: few
D gene: .
V gene: TRBV7-2
J gene: TRBJ2-1
CDR3 DNA: TGTGCCAGCAGCCCCAGGGGCCGCTCCTACAATGAGCAGTTCTTC
CDR3 protein: CASSPRGRSYNEQFF

clone size: .
D gene: .
V gene: TRBV12-3/TRBV12-4
J gene: TRBJ1-1
CDR3 DNA: TGTGCCAGCAGTTTCCGGCCAGTGAACACTGAAGCTTTCTTT
CDR3 protein: CASSFRPVNTEAFF

clone size: .
D gene: .
V gene: TRBV5-1
J gene: TRBJ2-5
CDR3 DNA: TGCGCCAGCAGCTTCGCAGCACAAGAGACCCAGTACTTC
CDR3 protein: CASSFAAQETQYF

clone size: few
D gene: .
V gene: TRBV10-3
J gene: TRBJ1-2
CDR3 DNA: TGTGCCATCAGTGAGTCCACAGGGCTGAACAACTATGGCTACACCTTC
CDR3 protein: CAISESTGLNNYGYTF

clone size: .
D gene: .
V gene: TRBV3-1
J gene: TRBJ1-5
CDR3 DNA: TGTGCCAGCAGCCCCGGGACGGAACCTCAGCCCCAGCATTTT
CDR3 protein: CASSPGTEPQPQHF

clone size: few
D gene: .
V gene: TRBV20-1
J gene: TRBJ1-2
CDR3 DNA: TGCAGTGCTAGAGATGACCCCCTGGCGGGGTTGGCTAACTATGGCTACACCTTC
CDR3 protein: CSARDDPLAGLANYGYTF

clone size: once
D gene: TRBD2
V gene: TRBV11-2
J gene: TRBJ2-4
CDR3 DNA: TGTGCCAGCAGCTTCCTCGTAGCGGGAGTATTGAACATTCAGTACTTC
CDR3 protein: CASSFLVAGVLNIQYF

clone size: few
D gene: TRBD2
V gene: TRBV5-1
J gene: TRBJ2-3
CDR3 DNA: TGCGCCAGCAGCAAGGGTCATGGCGGGGGGGCAACAGATACGCAGTATTTT
CDR3 protein: CASSKGHGGGATDTQYF

clone size: .
D gene: .
V gene: TRBV18
J gene: TRBJ2-3
CDR3 DNA: TGTGCCAGCTCACCACGGGGCTCAGGGACATATACGCAGTATTTT
CDR3 protein: CASSPRGSGTYTQYF

clone size: .
D gene: TRBD2
V gene: TRBV12-3/TRBV12-4
J gene: TRBJ2-5
CDR3 DNA: TGTGCCAGCAGTTTAGGGGGACTAGCCGAAGTGGAGACCCAGTACTTC
CDR3 protein: CASSLGGLAEVETQYF

clone size: .
D gene: .
V gene: TRBV29-1
J gene: TRBJ1-1
CDR3 DNA: TGCAGCGTTGTTGGGGGGGTTCGAAGGAACACTGAAGCTTTCTTT
CDR3 protein: CSVVGGVRRNTEAFF

clone size: few
D gene: .
V gene: TRBV7-2
J gene: TRBJ1-6
CDR3 DNA: TGTGCCAGCGCGGAACAGGGAGGACCCCTCCACTTT
CDR3 protein: CASAEQGGPLHF

clone size: .
D gene: TRBD1
V gene: TRBV5-1
J gene: TRBJ2-1
CDR3 DNA: TGCGCCAGCAGCTTCTACCGGGACAGCTACTACAATGAGCAGTTCTTC
CDR3 protein: CASSFYRDSYYNEQFF

clone size: .
D gene: .
V gene: TRBV5-1
J gene: TRBJ1-1
CDR3 DNA: TGCGCCAGCAAACCAGGGGTGGAGAACACTGAAGCTTTCTTT
CDR3 protein: CASKPGVENTEAFF

clone size: .
D gene: .
V gene: TRBV29-1
J gene: TRBJ1-4
CDR3 DNA: TGCAGCGTTGAAGTACATGAAAAACTGTTTTTT
CDR3 protein: CSVEVHEKLFF

clone size: few
D gene: TRBD2
V gene: TRBV15
J gene: TRBJ2-1
CDR3 DNA: TGTGCCACCAGCAGAGATCCAGGGACTAGCAGTGAGCAGTTCTTC
CDR3 protein: CATSRDPGTSSEQFF

clone size: .
D gene: .
V gene: TRBV14
J gene: TRBJ2-5
CDR3 DNA: TGTGCCAGCAGCCAAAATTGGGAGACCCAGTACTTC
CDR3 protein: CASSQNWETQYF

clone size: .
D gene: .
V gene: TRBV2
J gene: TRBJ1-6
CDR3 DNA: TGTGCCAGCACGGACCTGGACAGTTATAATTCACCCCTCCACTTT
CDR3 protein: CASTDLDSYNSPLHF

clone size: .
D gene: .
V gene: TRBV29-1
J gene: TRBJ1-2
CDR3 DNA: TGCAGCGTTGGACTCGAGGACAGCCGGAGTATGGGCCCGTATGGCTACACCTTC
CDR3 protein: CSVGLEDSRSMGPYGYTF

clone size: once
D gene: .
V gene: TRBV20-1
J gene: TRBJ2-1
CDR3 DNA: TGCAGTGCTATAAGCTCCTACAATGAGCAGTTCTTC
CDR3 protein: CSAISSYNEQFF

clone size: few
D gene: .
V gene: TRBV5-1
J gene: TRBJ2-5
CDR3 DNA: TGCGCCAGCAGCGGAACAGCAATACCCGAGACCCAGTACTTC
CDR3 protein: CASSGTAIPETQYF

clone size: .
D gene: TRBD2
V gene: TRBV6-5
J gene: TRBJ2-5
CDR3 DNA: TGTGCCGGCAGGGTAGCGGGCGCCACAGAGACCCAGTACTTC
CDR3 protein: CAGRVAGATETQYF

clone size: .
D gene: TRBD2
V gene: TRBV29-1
J gene: TRBJ2-1
CDR3 DNA: TGCAGCGTTGCACGGGGACTAGCGGGGCAGGGGGACAATGAGCAGTTCTTC
CDR3 protein: CSVARGLAGQGDNEQFF

clone size: .
D gene: .
V gene: TRBV7-2
J gene: TRBJ2-3
CDR3 DNA: TGTGCCAGCAGCCCCCGAAGGATAGATACGCAGTATTTT
CDR3 protein: CASSPRRIDTQYF

clone size: .
D gene: TRBD1
V gene: TRBV7-3
J gene: TRBJ1-1
CDR3 DNA: TGTGCCAGCAGCTTAGTTGGGACAGGGGACACTGAAGCTTTCTTT
CDR3 protein: CASSLVGTGDTEAFF

clone size: .
D gene: TRBD1
V gene: TRBV29-1
J gene: TRBJ2-1
CDR3 DNA: TGCAGCGTGGGACAGTTCTCTGGGGAGCAGTTCTTC
CDR3 protein: CSVGQFSGEQFF

clone size: few
D gene: .
V gene: TRBV24-1
J gene: TRBJ2-1
CDR3 DNA: TGTGCCACCAGTGAGTCCTCCTACAATGAGCAGTTCTTC
CDR3 protein: CATSESSYNEQFF

clone size: few
D gene: .
V gene: TRBV4-2
J gene: TRBJ1-1
CDR3 DNA: TGTGCCAGCAGCCAAGAAGCGCAGACCACTGAAGCTTTCTTT
CDR3 protein: CASSQEAQTTEAFF

clone size: .
D gene: .
V gene: TRBV20-1
J gene: TRBJ2-3
CDR3 DNA: TGCAGTGCTAGAATTTGGGGATCAGATACGCAGTATTTT
CDR3 protein: CSARIWGSDTQYF

clone size: once
D gene: TRBD2
V gene: TRBV9
J gene: TRBJ2-7
CDR3 DNA: TGTGCCAGCAGCTTAGCGGGAGCACTCTCCTACGAGCAGTACTTC
CDR3 protein: CASSLAGALSYEQYF

clone size: .
D gene: TRBD2
V gene: TRBV20-1
J gene: TRBJ2-1
CDR3 DNA: TGCAGTGCCCAGATCGGGCTGGCGGGGGGCAAGCAGTTCTTC
CDR3 protein: CSAQIGLAGGKQFF

clone size: few
D gene: .
V gene: TRBV5-1
J gene: TRBJ2-5
CDR3 DNA: TGCGCCAGCAGCTTGATGGGCCGCCTACAGGAGACCCAGTACTTC
CDR3 protein: CASSLMGRLQETQYF